The 8 T cell receptor beta chains in this list originate from one sample, sequenced in a study of blood T cells in healthy people across ages. Then a second PCR, running roughly 7 to 12 cycles, was carried out with a sample-barcoded 5' primer and a J-beta primer mix. In TCRdb, the 5' RACE reads were re-called with MiXCR into one record per CDR3 protein. In the table there are roughly 2 million distinct CDR3 sequences, roughly 52% of which are singletons. Sequencing used blood. The receptor source for this set is a woman aged 40 to 49 in good health.

The J gene is TRBJ2-4, the V gene TRBV6-1; 11 positions match TRBD1. Matching the DNA end better, TRBJ2-7 makes the J call doubtful. This CDR3 is 14 amino acids long. CDR1 MNHNS and CDR2 SASEGT come from the germline V gene. CDR3 DNA: TGTGCCTGCCAACGGGACAGGGGGTTTTACGAGCAGTACTTC. Protein sequence: CACQRDRGFYEQYF.

Of note for this clonotype: At one boundary the junction diverges from the germline segment, which might be a read error. The chain is built from TRBV29-1 and TRBJ2-1; D is undetermined. CDR1 and CDR2 from the germline V gene are SQVTM and ANQGSEA. The CDR3 spans 11 residues. The CDR3 region is CSVENINDQFF. In nucleotides, the CDR3 is TGCAGCGTTGAGAATATTAATGATCAGTTCTTC.

The chain uses TRBV20-1 and TRBJ1-1; 9 bases agree with TRBD1. Germline lookup yields CDR1 DFQATT and CDR2 SNEGSKA (reference sequence). This CDR3 is 14 amino acids long. The ends lost 0 bases at V and 9 bases at J; junction bases unmatched: 8. The CDR3 DNA follows: TGCAGTGCTAGAGATGCACAGGGGGCTGACAAAGCTTTCTTT. Protein product: CSARDAQGADKAFF.

The chain links TRBV27 to TRBJ1-1; TRBD1 might be the D (5 bases). Germline CDR1 MNHEY, CDR2 SMNVEV (reference sequence). V was cut by 6 bases and J by 5 bases, with 13 bases left in between. The CDR3 totals 13 residues. CDR3 region: CASRTAGGTEAFF. The CDR3 bases are TGTGCCAGCAGGACGGCGGGGGGGACTGAAGCTTTCTTT.

In its sample, this clonotype was seen a few times. The rearrangement joins TRBV20-1 to TRBJ2-5; 7 nucleotides agree with TRBD1. The CDR3 has 12 amino acids. Per germline, CDR1 DFQATT and CDR2 SNEGSKA (reference sequence). Trimming cost V 6 bases and J 7 bases; bases outside gene matches: 8. CDR3 bases: TGCAGTGCCCGTACAGGGGAGCGGACCCAGTACTTC. It encodes CSARTGERTQYF.

This chain connects TRBV4-1 to TRBJ1-2, with TRBD1 identical over 8 bases. V was clipped by 2 bases and J by 2 bases; unmatched bases: 7. CDR1 MGHRA and CDR2 YSYEKL come from the germline V gene. The CDR3 covers 16 residues. This chain's CDR3 is CASSQLPTGVNYGYTF. The CDR3 DNA follows: TGCGCCAGCAGCCAACTCCCGACAGGGGTGAACTATGGCTACACCTTC.

In this sample, this clonotype turned up once. This chain joins TRBV7-6 and TRBJ1-1; TRBD1 is a possible D gene (5 bases). With 1 base removed from V and 11 bases from J, the gap between germline ends came to 11 bases. CDR1 and CDR2 from the germline V gene are SGHVS and FNYEAQ. The length of the CDR3 is 12 residues. Written as DNA, the CDR3 is TGTGCCAGCAGCTTAGTCCGGGGGTGGGCTTTCTTT. This codes for CASSLVRGWAFF.

This clonotype was picked up many times. DNA for the CDR3: TGTGCCAGCAGCGAGGGGGGGGCGCAGAGTGAGCAGTTCTTC. Translating it yields CASSEGGAQSEQFF. This sequence joins TRBV7-2 and TRBJ2-1, with D perhaps matching TRBD2 (7 bases). V was cut by 5 bases and J by 9 bases, with 17 bases left in between. Germline V gene sequence: CDR1 SGHTA, CDR2 FQGNSA. This CDR3 has 14 amino acids.